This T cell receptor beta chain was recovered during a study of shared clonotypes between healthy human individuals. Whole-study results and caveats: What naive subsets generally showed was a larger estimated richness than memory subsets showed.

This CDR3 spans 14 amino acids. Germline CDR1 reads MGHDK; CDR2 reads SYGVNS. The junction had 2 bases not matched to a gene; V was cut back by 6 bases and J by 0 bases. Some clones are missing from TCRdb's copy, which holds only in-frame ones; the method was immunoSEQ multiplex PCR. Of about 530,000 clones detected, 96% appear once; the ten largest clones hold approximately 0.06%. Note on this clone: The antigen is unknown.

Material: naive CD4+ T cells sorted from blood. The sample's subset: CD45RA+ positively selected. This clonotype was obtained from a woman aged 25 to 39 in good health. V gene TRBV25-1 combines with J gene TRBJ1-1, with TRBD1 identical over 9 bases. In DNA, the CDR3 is TGTGCCAGCAGGGGACAGGGTATGAACACTGAAGCTTTCTTT. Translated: CASRGQGMNTEAFF.